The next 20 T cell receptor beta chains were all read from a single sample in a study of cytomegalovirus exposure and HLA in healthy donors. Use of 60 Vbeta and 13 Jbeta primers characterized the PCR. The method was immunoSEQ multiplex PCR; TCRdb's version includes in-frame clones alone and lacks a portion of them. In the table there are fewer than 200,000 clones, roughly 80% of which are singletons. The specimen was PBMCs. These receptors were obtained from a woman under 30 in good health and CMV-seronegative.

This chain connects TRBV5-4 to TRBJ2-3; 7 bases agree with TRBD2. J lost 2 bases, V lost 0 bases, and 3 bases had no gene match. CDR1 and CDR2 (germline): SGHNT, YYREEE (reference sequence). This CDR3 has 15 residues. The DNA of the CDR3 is TGTGCCAGCAGCTTGGCTAGCGGATTCACAGATACGCAGTATTTT. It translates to CASSLASGFTDTQYF. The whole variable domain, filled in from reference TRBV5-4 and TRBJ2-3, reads ETGVTQSPTHLIKTRGQQVTLRCSSQSGHNTVSWYQQALGQGPQFIFQYYREEENGRGNFPPRFSGLQFPNYSSELNVNALELDDSALYLCASSLASGFTDTQYFGPGTRLTVL.

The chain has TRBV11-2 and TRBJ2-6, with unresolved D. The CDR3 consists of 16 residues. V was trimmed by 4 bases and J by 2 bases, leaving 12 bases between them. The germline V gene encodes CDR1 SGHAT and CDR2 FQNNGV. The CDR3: CASSSPFSPGANVLTF. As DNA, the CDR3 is TGTGCCAGCAGCTCTCCGTTTTCTCCTGGGGCCAACGTCCTGACTTTC.

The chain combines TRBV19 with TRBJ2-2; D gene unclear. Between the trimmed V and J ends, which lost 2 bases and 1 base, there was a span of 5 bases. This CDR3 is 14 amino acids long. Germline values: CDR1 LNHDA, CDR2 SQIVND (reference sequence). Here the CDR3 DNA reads TGTGCCAGTAGTATAAACAGGAACACCGGGGAGCTGTTTTTT. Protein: CASSINRNTGELFF.

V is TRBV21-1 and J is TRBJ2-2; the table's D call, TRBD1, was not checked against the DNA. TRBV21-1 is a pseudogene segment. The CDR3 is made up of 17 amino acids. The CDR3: CASAFKGPDGNTGELFF. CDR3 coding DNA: TGTGCCAGCGCTTTCAAGGGGCCCGATGGGAACACCGGGGAGCTGTTTTTT.

The CDR3 region is CASSVEAGGSYNEQFF. CDR3 nucleotides: TGTGCCAGCAGCGTAGAAGCGGGTGGCTCCTACAATGAGCAGTTCTTC. The J gene is TRBJ2-1, the V gene TRBV9; tentatively, D is TRBD2 (6 bases). The CDR3 is 16 amino acids. Per the germline V gene, CDR1 is SGDLS and CDR2 is YYNGEE. The ends were cut back, 0 bases at V and 0 bases at J, with 10 bases in the middle.

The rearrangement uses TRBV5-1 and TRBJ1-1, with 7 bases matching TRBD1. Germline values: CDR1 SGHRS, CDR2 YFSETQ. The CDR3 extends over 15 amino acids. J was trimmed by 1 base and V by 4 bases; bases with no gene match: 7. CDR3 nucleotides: TGCGCCAGCAGCCAAGGGGGCCGTACGAACACTGAAGCTTTCTTT. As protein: CASSQGGRTNTEAFF.

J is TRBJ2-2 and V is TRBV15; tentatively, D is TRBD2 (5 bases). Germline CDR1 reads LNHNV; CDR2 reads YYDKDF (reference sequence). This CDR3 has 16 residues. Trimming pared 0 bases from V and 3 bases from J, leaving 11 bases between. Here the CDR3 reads CATSRDLGSDTGELFF. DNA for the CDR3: TGTGCCACCAGCAGAGATTTGGGGAGCGACACCGGGGAGCTGTTTTTT. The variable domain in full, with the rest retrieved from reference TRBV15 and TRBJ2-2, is DAMVIQNPRYQVTQFGKPVTLSCSQTLNHNVMYWYQQKSSQAPKLLFHYYDKDFNNEADTPDNFQSRRPNTSFCFLDIRSPGLGDTAMYLCATSRDLGSDTGELFFGEGSRLTVL.

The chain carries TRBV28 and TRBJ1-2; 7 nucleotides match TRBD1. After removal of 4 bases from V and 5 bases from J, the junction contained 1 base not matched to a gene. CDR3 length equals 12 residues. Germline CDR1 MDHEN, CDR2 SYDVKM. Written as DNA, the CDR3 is TGTGCCAGCAGTTCGGGACAGTATGGCTACACCTTC. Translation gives CASSSGQYGYTF.

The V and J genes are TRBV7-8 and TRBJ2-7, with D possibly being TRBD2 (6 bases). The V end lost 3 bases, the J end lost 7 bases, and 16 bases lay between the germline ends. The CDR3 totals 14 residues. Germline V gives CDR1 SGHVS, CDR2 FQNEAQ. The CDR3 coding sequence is TGTGCCAGCAGCTTTGGGCTGGCTCGGGAGGAGCAGTACTTC. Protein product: CASSFGLAREEQYF. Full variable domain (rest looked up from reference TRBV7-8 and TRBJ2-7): GAGVSQSPRYKVAKRGQDVALRCDPISGHVSLFWYQQALGQGPEFLTYFQNEAQLDKSGLPSDRFFAERPEGSVSTLKIQRTQQEDSAVYLCASSFGLAREEQYFGPGTRLTVT.

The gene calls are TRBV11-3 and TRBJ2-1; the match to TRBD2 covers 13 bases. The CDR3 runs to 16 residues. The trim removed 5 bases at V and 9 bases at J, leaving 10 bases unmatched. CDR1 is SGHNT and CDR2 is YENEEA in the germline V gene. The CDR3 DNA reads TGTGCCAGCAGCGCACGGACTAGCGGGAGTGGCGTTGAGCAGTTCTTC. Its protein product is CASSARTSGSGVEQFF.

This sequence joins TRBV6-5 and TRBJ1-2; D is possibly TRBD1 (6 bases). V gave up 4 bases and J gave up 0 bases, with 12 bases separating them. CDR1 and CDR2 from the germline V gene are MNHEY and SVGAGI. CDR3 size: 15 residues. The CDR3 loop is CASSSRQASNYGYTF. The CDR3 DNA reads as TGTGCCAGCAGTTCAAGACAGGCTTCTAACTATGGCTACACCTTC.

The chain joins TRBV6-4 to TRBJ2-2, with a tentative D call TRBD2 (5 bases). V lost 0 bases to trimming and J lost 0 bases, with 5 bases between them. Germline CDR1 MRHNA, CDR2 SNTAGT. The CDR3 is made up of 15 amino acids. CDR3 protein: CASSDSRANTGELFF. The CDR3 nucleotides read TGTGCCAGCAGTGACTCGAGGGCGAACACCGGGGAGCTGTTTTTT.

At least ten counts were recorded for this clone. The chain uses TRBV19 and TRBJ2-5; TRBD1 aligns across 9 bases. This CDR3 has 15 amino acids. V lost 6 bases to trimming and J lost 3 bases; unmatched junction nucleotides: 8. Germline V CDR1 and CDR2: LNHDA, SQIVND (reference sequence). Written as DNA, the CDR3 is TGTGCCAGTAGCCTCACCGGGACAGGGAAAGAGACCCAGTACTTC. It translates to CASSLTGTGKETQYF.

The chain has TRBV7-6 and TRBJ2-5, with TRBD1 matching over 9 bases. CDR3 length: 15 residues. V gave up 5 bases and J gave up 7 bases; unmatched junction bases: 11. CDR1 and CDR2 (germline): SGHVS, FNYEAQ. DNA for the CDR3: TGTGCCAGCAGCGGTAATACAGGGGGCCTGGGGACCCAGTACTTC. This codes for CASSGNTGGLGTQYF.

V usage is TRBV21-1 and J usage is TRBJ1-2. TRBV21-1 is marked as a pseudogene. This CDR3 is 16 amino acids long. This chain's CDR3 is CASSKPRGGGNYGYTF. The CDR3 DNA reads TGTGCCAGCAGCAAACCCCGGGGAGGGGGTAACTATGGCTACACCTTC.

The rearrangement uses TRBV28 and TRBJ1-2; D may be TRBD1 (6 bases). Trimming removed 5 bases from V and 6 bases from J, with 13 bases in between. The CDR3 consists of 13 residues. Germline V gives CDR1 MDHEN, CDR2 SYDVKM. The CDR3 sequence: CASSTNRVDGYTF. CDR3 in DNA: TGTGCCAGCAGTACGAACAGGGTAGATGGCTACACCTTC.

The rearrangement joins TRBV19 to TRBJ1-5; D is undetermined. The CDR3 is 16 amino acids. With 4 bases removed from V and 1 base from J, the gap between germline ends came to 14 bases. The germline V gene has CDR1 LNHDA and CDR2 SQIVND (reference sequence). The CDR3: CASSSYWEVSNQPQHF. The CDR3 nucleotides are TGTGCCAGTAGTAGTTATTGGGAGGTGAGCAATCAGCCCCAGCATTTT.

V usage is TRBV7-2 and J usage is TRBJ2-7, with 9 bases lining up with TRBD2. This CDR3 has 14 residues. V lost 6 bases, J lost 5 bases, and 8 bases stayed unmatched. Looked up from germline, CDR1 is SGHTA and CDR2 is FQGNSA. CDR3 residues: CASSQASGTHEQYF. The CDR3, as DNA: TGTGCCAGCAGTCAGGCTAGCGGGACACACGAGCAGTACTTC.

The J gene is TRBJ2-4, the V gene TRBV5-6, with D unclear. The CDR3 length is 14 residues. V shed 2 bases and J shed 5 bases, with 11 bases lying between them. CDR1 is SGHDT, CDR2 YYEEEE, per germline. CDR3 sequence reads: CASSLGRNQNIQYF. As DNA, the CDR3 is TGTGCCAGCAGCTTAGGCAGGAATCAAAACATTCAGTACTTC. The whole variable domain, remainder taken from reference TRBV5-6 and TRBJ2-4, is DAGVTQSPTHLIKTRGQQVTLRCSPKSGHDTVSWYQQALGQGPQFIFQYYEEEERQRGNFPDRFSGHQFPNYSSELNVNALLLGDSALYLCASSLGRNQNIQYFGAGTRLSVL.

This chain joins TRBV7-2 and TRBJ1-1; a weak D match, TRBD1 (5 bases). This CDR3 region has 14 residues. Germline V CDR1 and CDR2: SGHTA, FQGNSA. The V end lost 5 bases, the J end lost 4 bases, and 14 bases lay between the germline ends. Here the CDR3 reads CASSGDSLVTEAFF. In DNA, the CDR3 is TGTGCCAGCAGCGGAGACAGCCTCGTCACTGAAGCTTTCTTT.